This T cell receptor beta chain was profiled in a study of blood T cells in healthy people across ages (dated by TCRdb to between 2015 and 2016). At the level of the whole study: In model experiments, template switching captured about one uniquely barcoded TCR beta cDNA molecule for every two T cells. To track age-related changes in TCR beta repertoire diversity, the study relied on deep sequencing normalized with unique cDNA molecular identifiers. The donors were split into four age groups: young (average around 15 years), middle-aged (roughly 39), aged (over 55) and long-lived (roughly 88). To avoid experimental bias, donors of different ages were randomly spread across the sequencing lanes. Using the same blood draw, the study looked at two additional independent replicas of 1 million unique cDNA reads for two donors, one aged 18 to 30 and the other aged 80 or older. On the study overall, not on this receptor specifically: There was a strong correlation between observed TCR beta diversity and the percentage of naive T cells measured by flow cytometry. Since profiling was done on bulk unsorted PBMCs, naive and antigen-experienced compartments could not be conclusively compared. Compared with the aged group, more naive CD4+ T cells, fewer expanded clones and increased TCR diversity were shown by the long-lived group, suggesting age selection. Donor CMV infection status was unknown, potentially confounding age-related changes in expanded clonotypes. Observed TCR beta diversity per million T cells fell roughly linearly with age, and a significant reduction was already apparent by age approximately 41. Estimates of total diversity based on one million sequenced T cells were regarded as lower bounds and as underestimates.

This clonotype has at least ten counts. There is no known antigen for this receptor. No much larger clone exists at a distance of one base, and base qualities are not known. The library came from 5' RACE. Sequencer: Illumina HiSeq 2500. The second PCR ran for about 6 to 11 cycles and used a J-beta primer mix along with a sample-barcoded 5' primer. A unique molecular identifier was introduced onto each TCR beta cDNA molecule by a template-switch 5' adaptor carrying 12 random nucleotides. At least 2.5 million CDR3-containing paired-end reads were obtained from each sample. The Mint cDNA synthesis kit, primed by a TRBC-specific oligonucleotide, was used to synthesize first-strand cDNA from all RNA. Following uracil-DNA glycosylase treatment, a first 18-cycle PCR with universal primers M1SS and BC2_uni_R was performed on all cDNA. On the study's bioinformatics: Normalization of each sample was performed by random selection of 1 million high-quality reads, each carrying a distinct molecular identifier. Instead of being binned into consensus sequences, reads with shared molecular identifiers were discarded. MiTCR, set to a Q25 quality threshold and the strictest error-elimination algorithm, was used for CDR3 identification, clonotype clustering and error correction. A nonparametric unseen species model using Euler transformation provided a lower-bound estimate of total TCR beta diversity. The public reads were reprocessed in TCRdb via fastp at Q25 and MiXCR, keeping in-frame beta chains. A single entry per CDR3 protein holds the most common genes and DNA from its merged rows. The authors' filters were not applied to this entry. Here the sample has around 870,000 distinct CDR3 sequences; more than 25% occur a single time. Roughly 17% of the sample goes to the ten largest clones.

The donors were roughly 39 Caucasian individuals from Russia, aged roughly 6 to 100 years, who were systemically healthy. Ten milliliters of peripheral blood were drawn from each donor into EDTA-treated Vacutainer tubes. PBMCs were isolated by Ficoll-Paque density-gradient centrifugation, with at least 6 million obtained per sample. Total RNA, at least 6 micrograms per sample, was extracted from PBMCs with Trizol reagent. For every donor, an aliquot of PBMCs went through flow cytometry to measure the percentages of naive CD45RAhigh/CD27high T cells. For CDR1 and CDR2, the germline V gene lists SGHTA and FQGNSA. From the cysteine up to the phenylalanine, the CDR3 has a length of 15 residues. The entry retains the CDR3 DNA only, 45 bases that are in frame from base 1. Compared with germline, V lacks 5 bases and J lacks 3 bases; bases without a gene match: 6.

The sample comprised blood. The sequence was collected from a woman older than 75 in good health. The V gene is TRBV7-2 and the J gene is TRBJ2-7, and 11 bases in between align with TRBD2. The nucleotide sequence is given as TGTGCCAGCAGCCGTTTGACTAGCGGGGTCTACGAGCAGTACTTC. It encodes CASSRLTSGVYEQYF.